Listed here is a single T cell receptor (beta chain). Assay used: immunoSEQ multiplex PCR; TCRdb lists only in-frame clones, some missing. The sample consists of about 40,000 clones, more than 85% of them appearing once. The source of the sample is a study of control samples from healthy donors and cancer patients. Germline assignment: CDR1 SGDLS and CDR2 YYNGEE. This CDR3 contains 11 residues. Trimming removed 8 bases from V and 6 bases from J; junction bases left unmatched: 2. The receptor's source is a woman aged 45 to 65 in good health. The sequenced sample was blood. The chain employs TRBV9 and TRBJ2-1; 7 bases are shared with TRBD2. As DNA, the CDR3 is TGTGCCAGTCAGCGGGGCAATGAGCAGTTCTTC. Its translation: CASQRGNEQFF.